The 10 T cell receptor beta chains in this list originate from one sample, sequenced in a study of STAT5B mutations in CD4+ large granular lymphocyte leukemia. Repertoires were generated with immunoSEQ multiplex PCR, while TCRdb's copy carries only in-frame clones and drops some. The repertoire holds several thousand clones, with approximately 80% as singletons. The sequenced sample consisted of PBMCs. The receptors derive from an older man with CD4+ T-cell large granular lymphocyte leukemia.

This clone came up a few times. V gene TRBV5-1 combines with J gene TRBJ2-7, with TRBD1 matching over 7 bases. Germline CDR1 and CDR2: SGHRS and YFSETQ. V shed 3 bases, J shed 6 bases, and the junction held 6 bases outside the gene matches. The CDR3 has 13 amino acids. CDR3 protein: CASSWGEGAEQYF. The CDR3 DNA reads TGCGCCAGCAGCTGGGGTGAGGGGGCCGAGCAGTACTTC.

CDR3 protein: CASRELAGGSYEQYF. The CDR3 DNA is TGTGCCAGCAGAGAACTAGCGGGAGGTTCCTACGAGCAGTACTTC. This chain uses TRBV27 with TRBJ2-7; TRBD2 aligns across 12 bases. Germline CDR1 is MNHEY and CDR2 is SMNVEV (reference sequence). The CDR3 spans 15 residues. V gave up 6 bases and J gave up 1 base; unmatched junction bases: 4.

The chain employs TRBV19 and TRBJ2-7, with TRBD1 matching over 7 bases. The V gene's germline CDR1 is LNHDA and CDR2 SQIVND (reference sequence). The CDR3 length is 14 residues. V was pared by 5 bases and J by 2 bases, with 6 bases of the junction left unmatched. CDR3 amino acids: CASSARGRPYEQYF. The CDR3 DNA reads as TGTGCCAGTAGTGCTAGGGGGCGCCCCTACGAGCAGTACTTC.

The J gene is TRBJ1-6, the V gene TRBV7-9; the D is unclear. V lost 5 bases and J lost 5, with 10 bases in between. The germline V gene has CDR1 SEHNR and CDR2 FQNEAQ (reference sequence). This CDR3 is 14 amino acids long. The CDR3 here is CASSVDGHNSPLHF. CDR3 DNA sequence: TGTGCCAGCAGCGTAGACGGCCATAATTCACCCCTCCACTTT.

The chain has TRBV11-2 and TRBJ1-2; D may be TRBD1 (5 bases). The ends were cut back, 1 base at V and 6 bases at J, with 9 bases in the middle. The V gene's germline CDR1 is SGHAT and CDR2 FQNNGV. The CDR3 extends over 13 amino acids. CDR3 residues: CASSLAGGDGYTF. The CDR3 coding sequence is TGTGCCAGCAGCTTAGCGGGAGGGGATGGCTACACCTTC.

The chain links TRBV2 to TRBJ2-7; 9 bases match TRBD1. V trimming: 6 bases; J trimming: 5 bases; junction bases outside the gene matches: 8. The CDR3 sequence is 14 residues long. Germline V gene data show CDR1 as SNHLY and CDR2 as FYNNEI. CDR3 nucleotide sequence: TGTGCCAGCAGAACGGGACAGGGCGGTAACGAGCAGTACTTC. It is translated as CASRTGQGGNEQYF.

This chain connects TRBV12-5 to TRBJ2-7; no definite D call. Looked up from germline, CDR1 is LGHNT and CDR2 is FRNRAP. The germline V and J ends were trimmed by 3 bases and 3 bases, with 6 bases remaining between them. The CDR3 is 12 residues long. The CDR3 nucleotides read TGTGCTAGTGGTTTCTCTCGCTACGAGCAGTACTTC. It is translated as CASGFSRYEQYF.

This sequence joins TRBV4-3 and TRBJ2-1; 7 bases align to TRBD2. Germline values: CDR1 LGHNA, CDR2 YSLEER. The CDR3 is 17 residues long. The V and J ends lost 4 bases and 0 bases, in that order; junction bases with no gene match: 9. The CDR3 sequence is CASSPKSRTSSYNEQFF. Written as DNA, the CDR3 is TGCGCCAGCAGCCCAAAGAGTAGGACTAGCTCCTACAATGAGCAGTTCTTC.

The CDR3 is CASSKGRYNEQFF. CDR3 DNA: TGTGCCAGCAGCAAGGGACGCTACAATGAGCAGTTCTTC. The chain links TRBV9 to TRBJ2-1; D may match TRBD1 or TRBD2 (5 bases each). The germline gives CDR1 SGDLS, CDR2 YYNGEE. The CDR3 extends over 13 amino acids. V lost 4 bases to trimming and J lost 3 bases, with 8 bases between them.

The chain recombines TRBV5-1 with TRBJ2-7; 10 positions match TRBD1. Germline-derived CDR1 and CDR2 are SGHRS and YFSETQ. CDR3 length: 15 residues. V shed 2 bases, J shed 4 bases, and the junction held 6 bases outside the gene matches. DNA of the CDR3: TGCGCCAGCAGCTTAAGGGACAGGGGAATTTACGAGCAGTACTTC. This codes for CASSLRDRGIYEQYF.